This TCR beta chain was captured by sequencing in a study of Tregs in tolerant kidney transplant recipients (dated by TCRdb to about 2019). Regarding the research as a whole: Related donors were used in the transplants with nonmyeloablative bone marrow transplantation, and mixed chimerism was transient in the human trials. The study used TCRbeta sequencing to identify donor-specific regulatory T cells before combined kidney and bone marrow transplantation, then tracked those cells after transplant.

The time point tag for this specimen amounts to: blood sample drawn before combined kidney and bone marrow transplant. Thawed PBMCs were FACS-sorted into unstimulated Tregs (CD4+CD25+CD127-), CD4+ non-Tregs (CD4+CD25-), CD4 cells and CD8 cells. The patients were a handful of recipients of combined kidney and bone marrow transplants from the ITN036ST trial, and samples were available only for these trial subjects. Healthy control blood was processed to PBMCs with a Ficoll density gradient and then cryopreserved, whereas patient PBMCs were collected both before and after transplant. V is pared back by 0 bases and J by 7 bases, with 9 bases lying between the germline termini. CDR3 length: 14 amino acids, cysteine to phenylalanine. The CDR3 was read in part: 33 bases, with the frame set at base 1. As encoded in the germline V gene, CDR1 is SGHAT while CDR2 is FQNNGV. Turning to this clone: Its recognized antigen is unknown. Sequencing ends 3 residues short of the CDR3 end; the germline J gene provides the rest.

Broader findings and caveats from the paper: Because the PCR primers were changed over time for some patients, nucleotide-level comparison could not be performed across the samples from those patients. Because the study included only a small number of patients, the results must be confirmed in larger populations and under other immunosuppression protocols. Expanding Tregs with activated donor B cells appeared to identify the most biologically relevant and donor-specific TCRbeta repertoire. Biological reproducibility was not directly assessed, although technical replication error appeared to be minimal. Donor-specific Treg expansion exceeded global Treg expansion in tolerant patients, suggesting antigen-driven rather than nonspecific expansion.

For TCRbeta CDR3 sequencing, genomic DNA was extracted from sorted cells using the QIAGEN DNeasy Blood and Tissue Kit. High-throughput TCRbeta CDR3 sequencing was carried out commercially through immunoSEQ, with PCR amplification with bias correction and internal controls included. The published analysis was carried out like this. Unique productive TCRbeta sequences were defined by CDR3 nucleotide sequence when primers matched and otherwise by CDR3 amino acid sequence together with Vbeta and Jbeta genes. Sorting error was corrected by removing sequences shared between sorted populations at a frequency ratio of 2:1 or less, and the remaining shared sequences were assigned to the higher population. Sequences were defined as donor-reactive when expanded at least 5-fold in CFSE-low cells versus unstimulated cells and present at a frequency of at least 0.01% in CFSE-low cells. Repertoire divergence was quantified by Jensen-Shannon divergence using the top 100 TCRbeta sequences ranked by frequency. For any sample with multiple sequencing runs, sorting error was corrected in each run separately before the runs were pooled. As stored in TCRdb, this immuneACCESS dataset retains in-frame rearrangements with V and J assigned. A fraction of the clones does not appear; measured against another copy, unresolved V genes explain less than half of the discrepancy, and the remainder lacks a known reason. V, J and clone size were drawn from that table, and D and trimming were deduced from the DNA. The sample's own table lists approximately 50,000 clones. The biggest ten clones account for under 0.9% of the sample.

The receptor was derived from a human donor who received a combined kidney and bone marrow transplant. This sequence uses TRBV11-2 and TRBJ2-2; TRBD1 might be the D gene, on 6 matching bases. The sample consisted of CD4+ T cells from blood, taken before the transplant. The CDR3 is CASSLDGGSGELFF. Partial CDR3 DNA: TGTGCCAGCAGCTTAGATGGGGGCAGCGGGGAG.